A selection of T cell receptor beta chains follows, all from one sample in a study of CD8 T cells in ankylosing spondylitis. Using its own MiXCR run on the 5' RACE reads, TCRdb lists one record per CDR3 protein. The data contain just under 350,000 distinct CDR3 sequences, under 15% of them seen just once; the ten biggest clones take up roughly 0.99%. Sequenced material: blood, either unsorted or a sorted T cell fraction (not recorded which). The source of these receptors is a male donor with ankylosing spondylitis or in good health (not recorded which). Both conserved end residues are part of each CDR3. Each record gives: D gene, clone size, V gene, J gene, CDR3 length, CDR3 protein, CDR3 DNA. The D gene is left open where the match is weak. Expanded clones are given a class, and other clones once, few, many or no size at all.

>TRBD1|few|TRBV28|TRBJ2-7|12
CASSPPATGSSF
TGTGCCAGCAGTCCCCCCGCGACAGGGTCTAGCTTC
>TRBD1|few|TRBV25-1|TRBJ2-3|15
CASSDRDRGADTQYF
TGTGCCAGCAGTGACCGGGACAGGGGTGCGGATACGCAGTATTTT
>TRBD2|few|TRBV20-1|TRBJ2-3|15
CSAWTSGDPTDTQYF
TGCAGTGCTTGGACTAGCGGGGACCCCACAGATACGCAGTATTTT
>-|few|TRBV5-6|TRBJ1-4|14
CASSFRGANEKLFF
TGTGCCAGCAGCTTTAGAGGGGCTAATGAAAAACTGTTTTTT
>-|-|TRBV29-1|TRBJ1-6|13
CSVVGGEGSPLHF
TGCAGCGTTGTCGGGGGGGAGGGTTCACCCCTCCACTTT
>TRBD2|-|TRBV3-1|TRBJ2-3|17
CASSQERLAGGTGTQYF
TGTGCCAGCAGCCAAGAACGACTAGCGGGGGGGACGGGTACGCAGTATTTT
>TRBD2|few|TRBV4-2|TRBJ2-1|17
CASSQEGLAVPYNEQFF
TGTGCCAGCAGCCAAGAGGGACTAGCAGTACCCTACAATGAGCAGTTCTTC
>TRBD2|-|TRBV15|TRBJ2-1|15
CATSRVFRGEGEQFF
TGTGCCACCAGCAGAGTTTTCCGGGGGGAGGGGGAGCAGTTCTTC
>TRBD2|once|TRBV20-1|TRBJ2-7|14
CSASSGRPPYEQYF
TGCAGTGCTTCAAGCGGGAGACCACCCTACGAGCAGTACTTC
>-|-|TRBV21-1|TRBJ2-6|17
CASSSTLGGPGANVLTF
TGTGCCAGCAGCTCAACCCTCGGGGGGCCTGGGGCCAACGTCCTGACTTTC
>-|few|TRBV10-3|TRBJ2-3|14
CAISARLESDTQYF
TGTGCCATCAGTGCCCGACTAGAGTCAGATACGCAGTATTTT
>-|-|TRBV5-6|TRBJ1-4|12
CASSYGGGKLFF
TGTGCCAGCAGCTATGGAGGGGGAAAACTGTTTTTT
>-|many|TRBV12-3/TRBV12-4|TRBJ1-5|12
CASSPTNQPQHF
TGTGCCAGCAGCCCAACTAATCAGCCCCAGCATTTT
>TRBD2|-|TRBV29-1|TRBJ2-3|14
CSVGEGLVTDTQYF
TGCAGCGTTGGGGAGGGACTAGTAACAGATACGCAGTATTTT
>-|few|TRBV6-1|TRBJ1-2|10
CASSWVGYTF
TGTGCCAGCAGTTGGGTTGGCTACACCTTC
>TRBD2|few|TRBV12-3/TRBV12-4|TRBJ2-1|18
CASSPQGGSGSRNNEQFF
TGTGCCAGCAGCCCTCAGGGAGGTAGCGGGAGTAGGAACAATGAGCAGTTCTTC
>-|once|TRBV20-1|TRBJ2-7|10
CSVVGYEQYF
TGCAGCGTGGTAGGCTACGAGCAGTACTTC
>-|-|TRBV7-7|TRBJ2-1|13
CASSPHPNNEQFF
TGTGCCAGCAGCCCCCACCCCAACAATGAGCAGTTCTTC
>TRBD2|-|TRBV6-5|TRBJ2-5|15
CASSYSRGGGETKYF
TGTGCCAGCAGTTACTCTCGCGGCGGGGGAGAGACCAAGTACTTC
>-|few|TRBV2|TRBJ2-1|11
CASSGVTEQFF
TGTGCCAGCAGTGGGGTAACCGAGCAGTTCTTC
>TRBD1|-|TRBV19|TRBJ1-2|16
CASSARVTGTAYGYTF
TGTGCCAGTAGTGCCAGGGTAACCGGGACAGCCTATGGCTACACCTTC
>TRBD1|-|TRBV29-1|TRBJ2-7|13
CSARTGESYEQYF
TGCAGCGCTCGGACAGGGGAATCCTACGAGCAGTACTTC
>-|few|TRBV5-1|TRBJ2-6|16
CASSPTISAGANVLTF
TGCGCCAGCAGTCCGACAATTTCGGCTGGGGCCAACGTCCTGACTTTC
>TRBD1|-|TRBV10-2|TRBJ1-6|12
CASSESWTGRRF
TGCGCCAGCAGTGAGTCATGGACAGGGCGCCGCTTT
>-|many|TRBV7-8|TRBJ1-2|15
CASSQRQGANYGYTF
TGTGCCAGCAGTCAACGTCAGGGTGCTAACTATGGCTACACCTTC
>TRBD2|few|TRBV30|TRBJ2-7|15
CAWSDVGGYSYEQYF
TGTGCCTGGAGCGACGTGGGAGGGTACTCCTACGAGCAGTACTTC
>-|-|TRBV20-1|TRBJ2-7|13
CSARRAGIDEQYF
TGCAGTGCTCGGCGGGCGGGGATCGACGAGCAGTACTTC
>TRBD2|few|TRBV9|TRBJ2-4|17
CASSVDASGSLRNIQYF
TGTGCCAGCAGCGTAGACGCTAGCGGGTCTCTACGAAACATTCAGTACTTC
>TRBD2|few|TRBV11-2|TRBJ2-2|19
CASSLGVGRASANTGELFF
TGTGCCAGCAGCTTAGGGGTCGGGAGGGCTTCCGCGAACACCGGGGAGCTGTTTTTT